This T cell receptor beta chain was identified in a study of T cell repertoires in cytomegalovirus infection. Study summary: Public signatures in TCR beta pointed to CMV infection and matching HLA type. Points from the study as a whole: CMV carriers having the relevant HLA were flagged by cumulative public TCR beta family frequency. The response measured ex vivo was dominated by TCR beta clonotypes (HLA-C-restricted and CMV-specific).

TCRdb reanalysed the reads using MiXCR and keeps one entry per CDR3 protein. The data hold 400,000 to 550,000 distinct CDR3 sequences, with around 10% observed a single time. There are 14 residues in the CDR3. Between the trimmed V and J ends, which lost 5 bases and 5 bases, there was a span of 13 bases. Looked up from germline, CDR1 is MNHNS and CDR2 is SASEGT. In this sample, this clonotype turned up a few times. Its target is unknown. Specimen: PBMCs. This chain uses TRBV6-1 with TRBJ2-1; D is ambiguous. The TCR sequence derives from a human donor in good health (CMV status not recorded). Some clones in this sample may be carry-over from other donors' samples. CDR3 coding DNA: TGTGCCAGCAGTCCCGCTGGACCCCACAATGAGCAGTTCTTC. Its protein product is CASSPAGPHNEQFF.